The source of this TCR beta chain is a study of T cell responses to AZD1222 COVID-19 vaccine listed by TCRdb under 2021. Describing the broader study: AZD1222 recipients given second doses at about 4 weeks or at about 12 weeks were pooled, since spike-specific TCR depth and breadth were not found to differ between the two schedules. Trial participants were enrolled by age into subgroups of 18-55, 56-69 and 70-plus years, and approximately 150, 30 and 60 TCR-sequenced participants, respectively, were included in these subgroups. TCR sequencing covered some 250 trial participants: 207 given two doses of AZD1222 and approximately 26 given two doses of MenACWY control vaccine. What the work shows at the level of the full study, not this receptor alone: Participants were mostly white British, with more females than males. The authors suggested clonal diversity may have been underestimated. The vaccine-associated CD4 TCRs covered the entire spike protein, and the dominant responses fell in regions 160-218 and 743-854. Because no samples from the day 14 peak response were available, repertoires could be characterized only after the peak T cell response. In the small 56-69-year group, the increase in depth fell short of significance, most likely because of low power. Reportedly, almost half of the unique spike-specific TCRs recognized epitopes lying outside the regions that are mutated in the B.1.351 and B.1.1.7 variants. After two AZD1222 doses, spike-specific TCR breadth and depth were significantly higher than at day 0 and than in MenACWY recipients. Conclusions about previously exposed vaccinees are limited because only a handful of AZD1222 recipients were SARS-CoV-2 seropositive at baseline.

The CDR3 regions of human TCRbeta chains were analyzed by immunosequencing. Regarding the original processing steps: Repertoire TCRs were checked for matches against a reference library of SARS-CoV-2-specific TCRs that had been generated using the MIRA antigen-specificity platform. Breadth was defined as the fraction of unique TCRs that were SARS-CoV-2-associated. Depth was defined as the fraction of total T cells that were SARS-CoV-2-associated. Using the MIRA data, every spike-specific TCR was mapped to the spike region that the TCR reacted to and assigned to either a CD4 or a CD8 class. Log10-transformed breadth and depth values were compared by one-way ANOVA with Sidak's multiple comparisons tests. This is the immuneACCESS table as TCRdb keeps it, with only in-frame sequences that have V and J called. A part of the clones is gone; compared with another copy, unresolved V genes explain less than half, and the rest is unexplained. V, J and clone size are those of that table, while D and trimming were read from the DNA. Counted in this sample were about 96,000 clones; 90% of them appeared once. The top ten constitute roughly 24% of the sample.

The intended sense of this specimen's time point label: baseline before first vaccination. Samples from vaccinated people were obtained from the UK trials COV001 and COV002, which included a single-blind randomized controlled phase 2/3 trial of AZD1222 (ChAdOx1 nCoV-19) in healthy adults. For TCRbeta chain sequencing, PBMC samples were collected from trial participants at day 0 and at day 28 after the second dose. On this clone itself: Its antigen is currently not known. Base qualities are not provided; no much larger clone lies one nucleotide away.

The receptor was derived from an adult in good health. The material was peripheral blood, obtained on day 0 of AZD1222 vaccination.

The CDR3 region reads CSAWTNEKLFF. The nucleotides read TGCAGCGCTTGGACTAATGAAAAACTGTTTTTT. The rearranged segments are TRBV29-1 and TRBJ1-4; the D gene lacks a confident call. V and J lose 7 bases and 2 bases, and a span of 5 bases separates them. The CDR3 numbers 11 residues from cysteine through phenylalanine. The entry retains the CDR3 DNA only, 33 bases that are in frame from base 1. Via the germline V gene, CDR1 is SQVTM and CDR2 ANQGSEA.